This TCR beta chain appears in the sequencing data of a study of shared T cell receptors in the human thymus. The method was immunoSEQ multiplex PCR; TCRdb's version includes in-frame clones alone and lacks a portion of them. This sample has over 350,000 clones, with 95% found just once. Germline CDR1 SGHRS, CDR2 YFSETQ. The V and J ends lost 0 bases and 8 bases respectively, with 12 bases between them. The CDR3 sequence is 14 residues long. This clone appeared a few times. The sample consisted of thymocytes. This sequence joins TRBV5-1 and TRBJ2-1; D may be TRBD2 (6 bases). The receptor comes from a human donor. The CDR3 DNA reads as TGCGCCAGCAGCTTGGAGGCGGGAACGGATGAGCAGTTCTTC. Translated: CASSLEAGTDEQFF.